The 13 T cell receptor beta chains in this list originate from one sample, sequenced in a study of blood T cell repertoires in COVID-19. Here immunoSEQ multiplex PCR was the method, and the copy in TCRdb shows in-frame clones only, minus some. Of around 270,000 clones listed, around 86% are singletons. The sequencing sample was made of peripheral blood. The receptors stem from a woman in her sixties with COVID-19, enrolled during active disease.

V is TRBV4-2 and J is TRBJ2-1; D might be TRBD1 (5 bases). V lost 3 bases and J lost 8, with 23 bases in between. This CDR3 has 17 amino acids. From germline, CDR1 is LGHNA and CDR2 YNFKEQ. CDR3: CASSQRRGAGTSDEQFF. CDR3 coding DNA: TGTGCCAGCAGCCAGCGTCGTGGGGCAGGCACTTCGGATGAGCAGTTCTTC.

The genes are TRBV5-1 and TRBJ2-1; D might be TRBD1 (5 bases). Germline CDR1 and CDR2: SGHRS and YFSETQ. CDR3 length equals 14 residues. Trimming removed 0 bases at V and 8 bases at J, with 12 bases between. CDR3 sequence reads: CASSLVVGPDEQFF. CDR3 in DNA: TGCGCCAGCAGCTTGGTTGTGGGGCCGGATGAGCAGTTCTTC.

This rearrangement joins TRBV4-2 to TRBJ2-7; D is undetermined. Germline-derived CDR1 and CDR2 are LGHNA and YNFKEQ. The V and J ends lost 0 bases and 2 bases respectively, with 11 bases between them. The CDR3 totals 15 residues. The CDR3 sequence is CASSQEYRTPYEQYF. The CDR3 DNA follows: TGTGCCAGCAGCCAAGAATATAGAACTCCCTACGAGCAGTACTTC.

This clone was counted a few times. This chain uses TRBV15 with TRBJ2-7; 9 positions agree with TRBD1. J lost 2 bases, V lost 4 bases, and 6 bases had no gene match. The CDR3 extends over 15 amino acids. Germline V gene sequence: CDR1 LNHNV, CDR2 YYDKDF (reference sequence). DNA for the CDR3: TGTGCCACCAGCACCAGGGACAGGGCTCCCTACGAGCAGTACTTC. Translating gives CATSTRDRAPYEQYF.

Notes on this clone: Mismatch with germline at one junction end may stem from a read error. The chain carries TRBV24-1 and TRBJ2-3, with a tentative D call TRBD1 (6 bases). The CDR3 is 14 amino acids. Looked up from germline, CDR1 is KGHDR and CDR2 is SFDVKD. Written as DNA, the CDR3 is TGTGCCACCGGTGAGCAGGGGAGAACAGATACGCAGTATTTT. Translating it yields CATGEQGRTDTQYF.

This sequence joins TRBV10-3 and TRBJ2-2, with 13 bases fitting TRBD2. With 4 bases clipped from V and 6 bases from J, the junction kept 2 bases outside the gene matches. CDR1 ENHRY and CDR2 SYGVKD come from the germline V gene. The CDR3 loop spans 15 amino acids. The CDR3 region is CAISGTSGSSGELFF. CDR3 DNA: TGTGCCATCAGTGGGACTAGCGGGAGTTCCGGGGAGCTGTTTTTT.

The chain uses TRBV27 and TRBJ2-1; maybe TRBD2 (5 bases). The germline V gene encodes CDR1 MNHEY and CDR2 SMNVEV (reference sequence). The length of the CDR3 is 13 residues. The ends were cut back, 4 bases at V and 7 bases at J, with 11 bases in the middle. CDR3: CASSSGIGNEQFF. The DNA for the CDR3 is TGTGCCAGCAGTTCCGGGATCGGGAATGAGCAGTTCTTC.

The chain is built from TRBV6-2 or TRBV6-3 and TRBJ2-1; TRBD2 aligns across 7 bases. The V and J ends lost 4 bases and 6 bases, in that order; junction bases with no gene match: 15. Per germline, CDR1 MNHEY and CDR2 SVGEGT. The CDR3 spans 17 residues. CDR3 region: CASSLSGGSWVPNEQFF. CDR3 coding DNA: TGTGCCAGCAGTTTGTCGGGCGGGAGTTGGGTGCCCAATGAGCAGTTCTTC.

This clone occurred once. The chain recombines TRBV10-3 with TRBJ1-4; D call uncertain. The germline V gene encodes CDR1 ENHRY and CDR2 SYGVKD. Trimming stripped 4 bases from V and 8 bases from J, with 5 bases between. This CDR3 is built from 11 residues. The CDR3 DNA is TGTGCCATCAGTGGAGGGGAAAAACTGTTTTTT. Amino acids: CAISGGEKLFF.

CDR3 in amino acids: CASSISSSGNQPQHF. The CDR3 DNA reads TGTGCCAGCTCAATCTCGAGTTCCGGCAATCAGCCCCAGCATTTT. The rearrangement uses TRBV18 and TRBJ1-5; D gene uncertain. The CDR3 loop spans 15 amino acids. Germline loops: CDR1 KGHSH, CDR2 LQKENI. Trimming removed 5 bases at V and 2 bases at J, with 13 bases between.

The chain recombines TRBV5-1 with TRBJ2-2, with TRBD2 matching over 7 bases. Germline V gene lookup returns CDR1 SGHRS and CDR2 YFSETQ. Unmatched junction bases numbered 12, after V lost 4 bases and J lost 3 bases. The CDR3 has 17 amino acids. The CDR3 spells CASSASVGGTDTGELFF. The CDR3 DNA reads TGCGCCAGCAGCGCCTCGGTGGGGGGGACGGACACCGGGGAGCTGTTTTTT.

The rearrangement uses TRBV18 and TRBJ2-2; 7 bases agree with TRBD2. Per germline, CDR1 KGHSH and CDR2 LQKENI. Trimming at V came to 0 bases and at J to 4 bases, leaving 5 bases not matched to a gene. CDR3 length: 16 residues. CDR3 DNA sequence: TGTGCCAGCTCACCACCGGGACTATTCCGCACCGGGGAGCTGTTTTTT. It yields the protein CASSPPGLFRTGELFF.

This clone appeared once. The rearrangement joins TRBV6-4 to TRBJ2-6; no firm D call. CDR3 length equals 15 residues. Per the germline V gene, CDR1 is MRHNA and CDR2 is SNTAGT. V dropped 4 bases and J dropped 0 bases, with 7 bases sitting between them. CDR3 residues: CASSVTHSGANVLTF. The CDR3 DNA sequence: TGTGCCAGCAGTGTTACACACTCTGGGGCCAACGTCCTGACTTTC.